Each of the 32 T cell receptor beta chains below was sequenced from the same sample in a study of blood T cell repertoires in COVID-19 (dated by TCRdb to 2020 to 2021). The library was produced with the immunoSEQ multiplex PCR assay. TCRdb stores this immuneACCESS table with in-frame sequences only. Part of the clones is absent; in the studies checked, under half of the shortfall reflects unresolved V genes, and no reason is known for the rest. This sample holds tens of thousands of clones; approximately 91% were observed only once. The top ten clones comprise more than 5.5% of the sample. Sample: peripheral blood. Receptors originate from a man between 65 and 85 years old with acute or convalescent COVID-19.

This chain joins TRBV7-9 and TRBJ2-7, with TRBD1 identical over 8 bases. The length of the CDR3 is 15 residues. With 5 bases clipped from V and 7 bases from J, the junction kept 13 bases outside the gene matches. From germline, CDR1 is SEHNR and CDR2 FQNEAQ (reference sequence). The CDR3 reads CASSLRTGTATEQYF. In nucleotides, the CDR3 is TGTGCCAGCAGCCTAAGGACAGGGACAGCCACGGAGCAGTACTTC.

V usage is TRBV2 and J usage is TRBJ2-6, with 10 nucleotides matching TRBD1. The CDR3 length is 18 residues. Germline assignment: CDR1 SNHLY and CDR2 FYNNEI. After removal of 6 bases from V and 1 base from J, the junction contained 9 bases not matched to a gene. The CDR3 region is CASRAGTGVTSGANVLTF. DNA for the CDR3: TGTGCCAGCAGGGCCGGGACAGGGGTTACATCTGGGGCCAACGTCCTGACTTTC.

V usage is TRBV7-3 and J usage is TRBJ2-2; 7 nucleotides match TRBD1. Losses at the gene ends were 2 bases for V and 1 base for J; bases not matched to a gene: 1. Germline V gene sequence: CDR1 SGHTA, CDR2 FQGTGA. The CDR3 length is 15 residues. CDR3 region: CASSLRQGNTGELFF. The CDR3 nucleotides are TGTGCCAGCAGCTTACGACAGGGGAACACCGGGGAGCTGTTTTTT. Combining the CDR3 with reference TRBV7-3 and TRBJ2-2 gives the whole variable domain GAGVSQTPSNKVTEKGKYVELRCDPISGHTALYWYRQSLGQGPEFLIYFQGTGAADDSGLPNDRFFAVRPEGSVSTLKIQRTERGDSAVYLCASSLRQGNTGELFFGEGSRLTVL.

The CDR3 coding sequence is TGTGCCAGCAGTCGACATGGGACTAGCGGCGAGCAGTTCTTC. Protein sequence: CASSRHGTSGEQFF. The rearrangement joins TRBV28 to TRBJ2-1; 11 bases agree with TRBD2. V was clipped by 5 bases and J by 10 bases; unmatched bases: 7. The length of the CDR3 is 14 residues. The germline CDR1 and CDR2 sequences are MDHEN and SYDVKM.

This sequence joins TRBV28 and TRBJ2-3; D remains ambiguous. This CDR3 spans 15 amino acids. V lost 2 bases to trimming and J lost 6 bases, with 15 bases between them. The germline V gene encodes CDR1 MDHEN and CDR2 SYDVKM. The CDR3 loop is CASSLDTIGRDTQYF. The CDR3 coding sequence is TGTGCCAGCAGTTTAGACACCATAGGTCGCGATACGCAGTATTTT.

The J gene is TRBJ2-7, the V gene TRBV2; weak D call: TRBD1 (6 bases). Germline V CDR1 and CDR2: SNHLY, FYNNEI. This CDR3 spans 13 amino acids. Deletions cut 5 bases from V and 7 bases from J, with 15 bases between. The CDR3 reads CASSWDTQGEQYF. The CDR3 DNA follows: TGTGCCAGCAGTTGGGACACCCAGGGAGAGCAGTACTTC.

The J gene is TRBJ2-1, the V gene TRBV28, with D perhaps matching TRBD1 (8 bases). Germline CDR1 and CDR2: MDHEN and SYDVKM. Trimming left V 3 bases short and J 4 bases short, with 25 bases between. CDR3 length: 19 residues. The CDR3 protein is CASSFGQGGSGILYNEQFF. The CDR3 region has the DNA TGTGCCAGCAGTTTTGGACAGGGTGGGAGCGGGATACTGTACAATGAGCAGTTCTTC.

The V and J genes are TRBV11-2 and TRBJ2-1, with D uncertain. The length of the CDR3 is 15 residues. Per germline, CDR1 SGHAT and CDR2 FQNNGV. V shed 0 bases and J shed 6 bases, with 12 bases lying between them. The CDR3 here is CASSLDLIVINEQFF. In DNA, the CDR3 is TGTGCCAGCAGCTTAGATCTCATAGTGATCAATGAGCAGTTCTTC. The complete variable domain, with remaining parts taken from reference TRBV11-2 and TRBJ2-1, reads EAGVAQSPRYKIIEKRQSVAFWCNPISGHATLYWYQQILGQGPKLLIQFQNNGVVDDSQLPKDRFSAERLKGVDSTLKIQPAKLEDSAVYLCASSLDLIVINEQFFGPGTRLTVL.

This clone was seen once. This chain links TRBV29-1 with TRBJ2-1; TRBD2 matches at 13 bases. This CDR3 has 15 residues. Trimming took 7 bases from V and 10 from J; bases not matched to a gene: 13. Per germline, CDR1 SQVTM and CDR2 ANQGSEA. CDR3 sequence reads: CSGTLGTSGVGEQFF. CDR3 bases: TGCAGCGGAACCCTAGGGACTAGCGGGGTTGGGGAGCAGTTCTTC.

This sequence joins TRBV30 and TRBJ2-7; a possible D gene is TRBD1 (6 bases). With 6 bases removed from V and 0 bases from J, the gap between germline ends came to 9 bases. Germline V gene sequence: CDR1 GTSNPN, CDR2 SVGIG (reference sequence). There are 12 residues in the CDR3. As DNA, the CDR3 is TGTGCCTGCCGGGACAACTCCTACGAGCAGTACTTC. Translating gives CACRDNSYEQYF.

The V and J genes are TRBV4-3 and TRBJ1-3; no clear D gene. Trimming pared 0 bases from V and 0 bases from J, leaving 15 bases between. CDR1 and CDR2 (germline): LGHNA, YSLEER. The CDR3 length is 18 residues. CDR3 sequence reads: CASSQDMGAGLSGNTIYF. The CDR3 region has the DNA TGCGCCAGCAGCCAAGATATGGGCGCAGGCCTCTCTGGAAACACCATATATTTT.

The chain joins TRBV7-6 to TRBJ1-1, with 9 positions matching TRBD1. Trimming removed 1 base from V and 4 bases from J; junction bases left unmatched: 13. Per germline, CDR1 SGHVS and CDR2 FNYEAQ. The CDR3 runs to 18 residues. The CDR3: CASSLVPTSGQGGTEAFF. The CDR3 DNA follows: TGTGCCAGCAGCTTAGTACCAACTTCGGGACAGGGTGGCACTGAAGCTTTCTTT.

This CDR3 reads CASSQAFGSAPQETQYF. CDR3 nucleotide sequence: TGCGCCAGCAGCCAAGCCTTTGGGAGTGCCCCTCAAGAGACCCAGTACTTC. This sequence joins TRBV4-3 and TRBJ2-5, with a tentative D call TRBD2 (5 bases). CDR3 length: 17 residues. Germline-derived CDR1 and CDR2 are LGHNA and YSLEER. V was trimmed by 1 base and J by 2 bases, leaving 17 bases between them.

The J gene is TRBJ2-1, the V gene TRBV7-2; perhaps TRBD2 as D (6 bases). Germline CDR1 reads SGHTA; CDR2 reads FQGNSA. The CDR3 sequence is 15 residues long. V lost 1 base to trimming and J lost 5 bases, with 12 bases between them. Written as DNA, the CDR3 is TGTGCCAGCAGCTTAGTAACGACTAGAGACAATGAGCAGTTCTTC. Its protein product is CASSLVTTRDNEQFF.

The J gene is TRBJ2-3, the V gene TRBV6-2 or TRBV6-3; D might be TRBD2 (5 bases). CDR1 and CDR2 (germline): MNHEY, SVGEGT. This CDR3 has 16 amino acids. Trimming removed 0 bases from V and 9 bases from J, with 19 bases in between. The CDR3 loop is CASSYSWTHLIGTQYF. Written as DNA, the CDR3 is TGTGCCAGCAGTTACTCATGGACTCATCTTATCGGAACGCAGTATTTT.

V usage is TRBV6-5 and J usage is TRBJ2-1; 10 positions agree with TRBD2. Unmatched junction bases numbered 4, after V lost 6 bases and J lost 2 bases. Germline V gene sequence: CDR1 MNHEY, CDR2 SVGAGI. The CDR3 sequence is 15 residues long. The CDR3 loop is CASSQREGPYNEQFF. The CDR3 bases are TGTGCCAGCAGCCAGCGGGAGGGCCCCTACAATGAGCAGTTCTTC.

This chain links TRBV5-6 with TRBJ1-6; tentatively, D is TRBD1 (5 bases). The CDR3 sequence is 18 residues long. The germline V gene encodes CDR1 SGHDT and CDR2 YYEEEE. Trimming took 4 bases from V and 0 from J, leaving 17 bases between them. The CDR3 nucleotides read TGTGCCAGCAGCCGCGGGGGACTGACGAGCTCCTATAATTCACCCCTCCACTTT. Its translation: CASSRGGLTSSYNSPLHF.

J is TRBJ1-1 and V is TRBV5-4; no clear D. The CDR3 totals 12 residues. CDR1 is SGHNT, CDR2 YYREEE, per germline (reference sequence). Trimming removed 7 bases from V and 0 bases from J, with 7 bases in between. The CDR3 sequence: CASGPVNTEAFF. For the CDR3, the DNA is TGTGCCAGCGGGCCAGTGAACACTGAAGCTTTCTTT.

This clone was picked up one time. The junction differs from germline at one of its ends, possibly a read error. The V gene is TRBV12-3 or TRBV12-4, the J gene TRBJ1-1, with TRBD1 matching 9 bases. This CDR3 spans 11 amino acids. CDR3 residues: CASSLPGQGLF. CDR3 DNA sequence: TGTGCCAGCAGTCTACCGGGACAGGGATTGTTT.

This chain uses TRBV6-2 or TRBV6-3 with TRBJ1-5; a possible D gene is TRBD1 (6 bases). Germline-derived CDR1 and CDR2 are MNHEY and SVGEGT. Trimming left V 0 bases short and J 3 bases short, with 24 bases between. There are 20 residues in the CDR3. CDR3 DNA: TGTGCCAGCAGTTACTCCGGGACATGGAGGATAGGAGGAGACAATCAGCCCCAGCATTTT. Translated: CASSYSGTWRIGGDNQPQHF.

The chain joins TRBV4-1 to TRBJ1-1; the D is unclear. CDR3 size: 15 residues. The V gene lost 1 base and the J gene lost 1 base, with 10 bases spanning the gap. Germline V gene lookup returns CDR1 MGHRA and CDR2 YSYEKL. The CDR3 spells CASSQGPGQNTEAFF. In nucleotides, the CDR3 is TGCGCCAGCAGCCAAGGTCCAGGTCAGAACACTGAAGCTTTCTTT.

This chain connects TRBV19 to TRBJ1-1; tentatively, D is TRBD1 (6 bases). The CDR3 has 17 residues. Trimming pared 7 bases from V and 4 bases from J, leaving 25 bases between. Germline assignment: CDR1 LNHDA and CDR2 SQIVND (reference sequence). DNA for the CDR3: TGTGCCAGTACCCACCCCTTTACTCACAGGGAAAGCACTGAAGCTTTCTTT. It encodes CASTHPFTHRESTEAFF.

The chain joins TRBV27 to TRBJ2-5; TRBD2 aligns across 7 bases. Germline trimming cut 10 bases from V and 5 bases from J; bases unmatched to any gene: 16. Germline V lookup: CDR1 MNHEY, CDR2 SMNVEV (reference sequence). The length of the CDR3 is 15 residues. CDR3 sequence reads: CATSRSWGGSETQYF. CDR3 in DNA: TGTGCCACCTCTCGATCTTGGGGGGGGTCCGAGACCCAGTACTTC.

The chain uses TRBV4-3 and TRBJ1-6; weak D call: TRBD1 (6 bases). V lost 2 bases, J lost 0 bases, and 8 bases lay in between. Per germline, CDR1 LGHNA and CDR2 YSLEER. The CDR3 is made up of 16 amino acids. CDR3 region: CASSQTGYSYNSPLHF. The CDR3 bases are TGCGCCAGCAGCCAAACAGGGTACTCCTATAATTCACCCCTCCACTTT.

The J gene is TRBJ2-7, the V gene TRBV23-1; the D is unclear. TRBV23-1 is an ORF for which the function is uncertain. Trimming left V 2 bases short and J 0 bases short, with 11 bases between. The CDR3 contains 15 residues. DNA of the CDR3: TGCGCCAGCAGTCAAATCCAGACACACTCCTACGAGCAGTACTTC. Amino acids: CASSQIQTHSYEQYF.

This chain uses TRBV9 with TRBJ2-1; TRBD1 is a possible D gene (6 bases). The germline V gene has CDR1 SGDLS and CDR2 YYNGEE. This CDR3 contains 16 residues. The ends were cut back, 0 bases at V and 3 bases at J, with 13 bases in the middle. CDR3 in amino acids: CASSVASKGDYNEQFF. The CDR3 nucleotides read TGTGCCAGCAGCGTAGCGAGCAAGGGGGACTACAATGAGCAGTTCTTC.

The V gene is TRBV3-1 (or the pseudogene TRBV3-2), the J gene TRBJ1-5; D is uncertain. CDR3 length: 15 residues. With 2 bases removed from V and 7 bases from J, the gap between germline ends came to 15 bases. Germline V gene sequence: CDR1 LGHDT, CDR2 YNNKEL (reference sequence). Here the CDR3 DNA reads TGTGCCAGCAGCCAACACAGCGGCCGTGGGCAGCCCCAGCATTTT. Residues: CASSQHSGRGQPQHF.

The chain's CDR3 is CASSLDWAAGELFF. DNA for the CDR3: TGTGCCAGCAGCTTAGACTGGGCCGCCGGGGAGCTGTTTTTT. This chain joins TRBV7-2 and TRBJ2-2; D call uncertain. Germline loops: CDR1 SGHTA, CDR2 FQGNSA. The V and J ends lost 1 base and 6 bases respectively, with 9 bases between them. The CDR3 spans 14 residues.

This chain connects TRBV27 to TRBJ2-7; possible D gene TRBD1, 6 bases. From germline, CDR1 is MNHEY and CDR2 SMNVEV (reference sequence). Trimming took off 6 bases at V and 3 bases at J, with 18 bases between the two ends. The CDR3 totals 15 residues. DNA of the CDR3: TGTGCCAGCAGCAGAAGTTTGGACAGCATCTACGAGCAGTACTTC. It translates to CASSRSLDSIYEQYF.

The chain is built from TRBV2 and TRBJ2-7; TRBD2 might be the D (6 bases). V lost 7 bases and J 4 bases, leaving 23 bases between the germline ends. CDR3 length: 16 amino acids. Per germline, CDR1 SNHLY and CDR2 FYNNEI. CDR3 amino acids: CASTWDGGGGAYEQYF. CDR3 sequence (DNA): TGTGCCAGCACTTGGGACGGGGGAGGTGGGGCTTACGAGCAGTACTTC.

This clone was detected only a few times. V and J are TRBV5-1 and TRBJ1-2, with D hard to call. This CDR3 is built from 13 residues. From germline, CDR1 is SGHRS and CDR2 YFSETQ. V dropped 2 bases and J dropped 3 bases, with 8 bases sitting between them. The CDR3 protein is CASSLNGDYGYTF. The DNA for the CDR3 is TGCGCCAGCAGCTTAAACGGGGACTATGGCTACACCTTC.

The chain employs TRBV19 and TRBJ1-4; D might be TRBD1 (5 bases). Germline lookup yields CDR1 LNHDA and CDR2 SQIVND (reference sequence). The CDR3 is 17 residues long. The V gene lost 7 bases and the J gene lost 7 bases, with 25 bases spanning the gap. The CDR3 here is CASTSFGWRGQSEKLFF. For the CDR3, the DNA is TGTGCCAGTACTTCTTTTGGGTGGAGGGGCCAAAGTGAAAAACTGTTTTTT.